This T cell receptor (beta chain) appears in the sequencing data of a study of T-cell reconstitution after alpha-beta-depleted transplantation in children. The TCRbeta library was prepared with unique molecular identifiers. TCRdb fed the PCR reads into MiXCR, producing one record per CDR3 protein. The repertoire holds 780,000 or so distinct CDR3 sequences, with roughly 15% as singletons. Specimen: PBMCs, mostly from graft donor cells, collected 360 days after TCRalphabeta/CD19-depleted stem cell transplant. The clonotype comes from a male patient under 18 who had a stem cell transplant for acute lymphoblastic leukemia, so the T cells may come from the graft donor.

The CDR3 loop reads CASSPSGRQETQYF. The CDR3 DNA follows: TGTGCCAGCTCGCCTAGCGGGCGCCAAGAGACCCAGTACTTC. The chain joins TRBV18 to TRBJ2-5; TRBD2 matches 8 bases. With V trimmed by 6 bases and J by 1 base, 4 bases remained unmatched. The CDR3 spans 14 residues. CDR1 is KGHSH and CDR2 is LQKENI in the germline V gene.